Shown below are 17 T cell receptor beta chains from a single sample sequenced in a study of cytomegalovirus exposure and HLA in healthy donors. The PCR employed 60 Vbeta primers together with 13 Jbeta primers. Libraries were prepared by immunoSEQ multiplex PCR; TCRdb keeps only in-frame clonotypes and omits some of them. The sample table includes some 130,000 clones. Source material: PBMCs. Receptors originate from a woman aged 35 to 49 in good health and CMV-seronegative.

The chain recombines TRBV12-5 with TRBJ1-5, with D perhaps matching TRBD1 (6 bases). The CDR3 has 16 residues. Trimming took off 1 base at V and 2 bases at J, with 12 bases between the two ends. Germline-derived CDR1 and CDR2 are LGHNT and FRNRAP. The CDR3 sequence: CASGLAYRERNQPQHF. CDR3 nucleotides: TGTGCTAGTGGTTTGGCTTACAGGGAACGCAATCAGCCCCAGCATTTT.

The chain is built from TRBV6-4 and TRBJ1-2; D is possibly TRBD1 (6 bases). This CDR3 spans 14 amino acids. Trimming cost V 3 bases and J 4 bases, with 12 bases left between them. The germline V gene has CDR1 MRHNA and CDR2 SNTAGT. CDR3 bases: TGTGCCAGCAGTGAGGAACAGGGAACCTATGGCTACACCTTC. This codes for CASSEEQGTYGYTF.

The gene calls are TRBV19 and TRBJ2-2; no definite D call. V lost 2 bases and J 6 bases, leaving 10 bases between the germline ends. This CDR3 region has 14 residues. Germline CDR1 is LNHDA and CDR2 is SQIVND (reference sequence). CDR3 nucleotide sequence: TGTGCCAGTAGTATAATGGCCGCCGCCGGGGAGCTGTTTTTT. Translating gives CASSIMAAAGELFF. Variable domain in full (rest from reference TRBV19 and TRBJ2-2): DGGITQSPKYLFRKEGQNVTLSCEQNLNHDAMYWYRQDPGQGLRLIYYSQIVNDFQKGDIAEGYSVSREKKESFPLTVTSAQKNPTAFYLCASSIMAAAGELFFGEGSRLTVL.

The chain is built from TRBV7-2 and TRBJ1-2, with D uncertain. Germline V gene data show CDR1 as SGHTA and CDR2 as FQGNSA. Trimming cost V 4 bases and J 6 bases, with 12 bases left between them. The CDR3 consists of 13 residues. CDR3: CASSSTFSDGYTF. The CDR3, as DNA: TGTGCCAGCAGCTCTACCTTTAGTGATGGCTACACCTTC.

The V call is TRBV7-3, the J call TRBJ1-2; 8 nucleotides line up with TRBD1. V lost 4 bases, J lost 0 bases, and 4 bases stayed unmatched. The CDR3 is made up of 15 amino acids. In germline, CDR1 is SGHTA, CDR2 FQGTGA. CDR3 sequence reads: CASSSFRGPNYGYTF. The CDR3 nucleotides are TGTGCCAGCAGCTCCTTCAGGGGGCCTAACTATGGCTACACCTTC.

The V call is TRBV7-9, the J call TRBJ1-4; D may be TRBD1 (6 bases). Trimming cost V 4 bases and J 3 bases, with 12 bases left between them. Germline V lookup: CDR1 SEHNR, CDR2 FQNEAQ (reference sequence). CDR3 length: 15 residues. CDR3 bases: TGTGCCAGCAGCTCCCCAGGGGTTGCTAATGAAAAACTGTTTTTT. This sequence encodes CASSSPGVANEKLFF.

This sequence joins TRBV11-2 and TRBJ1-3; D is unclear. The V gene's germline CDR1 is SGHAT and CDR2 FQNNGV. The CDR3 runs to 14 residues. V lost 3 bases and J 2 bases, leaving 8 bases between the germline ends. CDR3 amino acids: CASSLQAAGNTIYF. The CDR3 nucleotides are TGTGCCAGCAGCTTGCAGGCCGCTGGAAACACCATATATTTT. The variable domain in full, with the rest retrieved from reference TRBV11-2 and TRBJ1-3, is EAGVAQSPRYKIIEKRQSVAFWCNPISGHATLYWYQQILGQGPKLLIQFQNNGVVDDSQLPKDRFSAERLKGVDSTLKIQPAKLEDSAVYLCASSLQAAGNTIYFGEGSWLTVV.

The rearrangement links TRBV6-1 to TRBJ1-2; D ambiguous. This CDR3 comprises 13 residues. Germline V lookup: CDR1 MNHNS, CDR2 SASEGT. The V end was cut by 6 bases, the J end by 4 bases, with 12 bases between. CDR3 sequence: CASSPGSVYGYTF. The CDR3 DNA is TGTGCCAGCAGCCCAGGATCAGTCTATGGCTACACCTTC.

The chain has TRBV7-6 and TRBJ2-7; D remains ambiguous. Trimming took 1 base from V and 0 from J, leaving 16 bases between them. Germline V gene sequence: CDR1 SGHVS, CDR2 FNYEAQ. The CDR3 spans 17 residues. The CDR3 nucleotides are TGTGCCAGCAGCTTAGATTTTGGGCTCTCCTTCTCCTACGAGCAGTACTTC. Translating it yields CASSLDFGLSFSYEQYF. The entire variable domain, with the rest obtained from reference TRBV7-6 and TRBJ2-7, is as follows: GAGVSQSPRYKVTKRGQDVALRCDPISGHVSLYWYRQALGQGPEFLTYFNYEAQQDKSGLPNDRFSAERPEGSISTLTIQRTEQRDSAMYRCASSLDFGLSFSYEQYFGPGTRLTVT.

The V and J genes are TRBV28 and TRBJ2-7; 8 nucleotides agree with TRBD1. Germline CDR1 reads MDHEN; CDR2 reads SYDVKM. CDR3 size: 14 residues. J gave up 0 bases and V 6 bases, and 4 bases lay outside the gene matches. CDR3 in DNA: TGTGCCAGCAGAAGACAGGGGAGCTCCTACGAGCAGTACTTC. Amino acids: CASRRQGSSYEQYF.

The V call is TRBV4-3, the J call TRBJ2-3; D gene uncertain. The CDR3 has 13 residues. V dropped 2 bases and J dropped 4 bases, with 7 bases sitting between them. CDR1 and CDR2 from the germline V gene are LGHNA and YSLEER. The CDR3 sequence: CASSQQIADTQYF. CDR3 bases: TGCGCCAGCAGCCAACAAATTGCAGATACGCAGTATTTT.

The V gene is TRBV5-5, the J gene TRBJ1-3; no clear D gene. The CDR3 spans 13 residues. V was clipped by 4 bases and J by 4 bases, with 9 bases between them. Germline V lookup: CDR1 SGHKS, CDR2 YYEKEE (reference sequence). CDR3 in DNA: TGTGCCAGCAGCCTCTCGGGGGGAAACACCATATATTTT. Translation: CASSLSGGNTIYF. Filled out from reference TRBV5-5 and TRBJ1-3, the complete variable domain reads DAGVTQSPTHLIKTRGQQVTLRCSPISGHKSVSWYQQVLGQGPQFIFQYYEKEERGRGNFPDRFSARQFPNYSSELNVNALLLGDSALYLCASSLSGGNTIYFGEGSWLTVV.

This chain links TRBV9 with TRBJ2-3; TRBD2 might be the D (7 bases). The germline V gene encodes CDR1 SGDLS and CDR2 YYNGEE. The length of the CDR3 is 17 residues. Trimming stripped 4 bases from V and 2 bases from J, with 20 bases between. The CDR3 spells CASSSPEGGRLTDTQYF. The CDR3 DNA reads TGTGCCAGCAGCTCACCTGAGGGGGGGCGCCTCACAGATACGCAGTATTTT. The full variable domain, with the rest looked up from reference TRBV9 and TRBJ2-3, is DSGVTQTPKHLITATGQRVTLRCSPRSGDLSVYWYQQSLDQGLQFLIQYYNGEERAKGNILERFSAQQFPDLHSELNLSSLELGDSALYFCASSSPEGGRLTDTQYFGPGTRLTVL.

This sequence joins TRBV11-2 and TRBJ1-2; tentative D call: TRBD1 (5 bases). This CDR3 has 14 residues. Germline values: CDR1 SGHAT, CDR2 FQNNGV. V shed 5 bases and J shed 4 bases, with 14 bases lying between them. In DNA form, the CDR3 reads TGTGCCAGCAGCACCGGGCAGGGCGGCTATGGCTACACCTTC. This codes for CASSTGQGGYGYTF.

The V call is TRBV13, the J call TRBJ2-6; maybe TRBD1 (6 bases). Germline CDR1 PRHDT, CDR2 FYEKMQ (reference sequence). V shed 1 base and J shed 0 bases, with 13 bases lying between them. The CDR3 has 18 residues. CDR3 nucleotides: TGTGCCAGCAGCTTAGATCAGGGGCTGCTCTCTGGGGCCAACGTCCTGACTTTC. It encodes CASSLDQGLLSGANVLTF. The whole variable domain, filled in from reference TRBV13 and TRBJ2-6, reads AAGVIQSPRHLIKEKRETATLKCYPIPRHDTVYWYQQGPGQDPQFLISFYEKMQSDKGSIPDRFSAQQFSDYHSELNMSSLELGDSALYFCASSLDQGLLSGANVLTFGAGSRLTVL.

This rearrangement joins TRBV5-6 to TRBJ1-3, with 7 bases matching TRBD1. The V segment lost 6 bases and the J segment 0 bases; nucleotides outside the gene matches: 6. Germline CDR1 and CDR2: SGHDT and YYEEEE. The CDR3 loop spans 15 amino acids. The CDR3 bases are TGTGCCAGCACCACAGGGGTGCGCTCTGGAAACACCATATATTTT. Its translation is CASTTGVRSGNTIYF.

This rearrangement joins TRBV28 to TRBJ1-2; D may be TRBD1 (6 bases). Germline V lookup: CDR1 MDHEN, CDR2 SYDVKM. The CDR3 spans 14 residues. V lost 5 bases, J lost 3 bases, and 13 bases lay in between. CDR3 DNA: TGTGCCAGCAGTCTAGGTGACAGGTACTATGGCTACACCTTC. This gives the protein CASSLGDRYYGYTF.